The entry below gives a single T cell receptor (beta chain) sequence along with its context. The data were taken from a study of blood T cell repertoires in COVID-19. The V segment lost 4 bases and the J segment 5 bases; nucleotides outside the gene matches: 7. Germline loops: CDR1 MNHNY, CDR2 SVGAGI (reference sequence). The CDR3 spans 14 residues. Clones were read by immunoSEQ multiplex PCR, and TCRdb kept only the in-frame ones, dropping some. The data hold about 260,000 clones, with 84% observed a single time. This receptor was obtained from a man aged 60 to 75 with acute or convalescent COVID-19. The source material was peripheral blood. This sequence joins TRBV6-6 and TRBJ2-7, with TRBD2 matching 8 bases. The CDR3 nucleotides read TGTGCCAGCAGTTTGGCCGGGACTAGAAACGAGCAGTACTTC. It translates to CASSLAGTRNEQYF.